A selection of T cell receptor beta chains follows, all from one sample in a study of blood T cell repertoires in COVID-19. Only in-frame clones appear in the TCRdb table, and some are missing; sequencing was by immunoSEQ multiplex PCR. The table has under 15,000 clones, around 80% seen once. Specimen: peripheral blood. The receptors shown here come from a human donor in a cohort sampled during active COVID-19. Each CDR3 is given with its conserved first and last residue.

cdr3_length,v_call,cdr3_aa
14,TRBV6-5,CASSYTGQGSKAFF
12,TRBV2,CASSRENTEAFF
16,TRBV19,CASSRGLAGGYNEQFF
15,TRBV10-2,CASRPTSGGQVEQFF
15,TRBV30,CAWTMGGLGANVLTF
15,TRBV7-9,CASSLVGGSTDTQYF
13,TRBV10-2,CASRPGGAEKLFF
13,TRBV7-9,CASKAGRKETQYF
12,TRBV19,CASMVGGTEAFF
13,TRBV9,CASSTQGAYEAFF
15,TRBV28,CASSPSGLVYNEQFF
14,TRBV6-4,CASRLTGGRTEAFF
16,TRBV11-2,CASSSRTGAVNTEAFF
13,TRBV6-5,CASSYSNNQPQHF
14,TRBV19,CASKGREESNEQYF
14,TRBV5-1,CASSQGQGADGYTF
15,TRBV19,CASSTQGLGNSPLHF